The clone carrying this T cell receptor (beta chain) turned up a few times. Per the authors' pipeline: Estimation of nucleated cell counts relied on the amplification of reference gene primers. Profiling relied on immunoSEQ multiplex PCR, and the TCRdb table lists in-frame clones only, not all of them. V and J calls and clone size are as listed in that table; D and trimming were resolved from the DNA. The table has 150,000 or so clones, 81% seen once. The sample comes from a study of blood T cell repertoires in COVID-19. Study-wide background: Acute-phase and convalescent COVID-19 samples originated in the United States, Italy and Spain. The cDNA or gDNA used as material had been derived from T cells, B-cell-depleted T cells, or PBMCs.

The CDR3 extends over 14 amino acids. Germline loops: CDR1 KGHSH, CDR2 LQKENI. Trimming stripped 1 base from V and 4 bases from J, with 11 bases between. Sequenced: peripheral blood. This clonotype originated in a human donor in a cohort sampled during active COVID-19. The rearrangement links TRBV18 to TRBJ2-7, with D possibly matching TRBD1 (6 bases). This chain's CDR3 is CASSPLDSQYEQYF. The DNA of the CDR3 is TGTGCCAGCTCACCACTGGACAGCCAGTACGAGCAGTACTTC.